This record concerns one T cell receptor beta chain sequence. The CDR3 runs 16 residues. J was trimmed by 0 bases and V by 6 bases; bases with no gene match: 6. CDR1 and CDR2 (germline): SNHLY, FYNNEI. These data belong to a study of TIL therapy for anti-PD-1-resistant metastatic lung cancer. Time point defined: pre-treatment sample, taken before nivolumab and TIL therapy. Tumor tissue came from excised metastases, mostly pleural nodules or supraclavicular lymph nodes. This was the immunoSEQ v3 assay. Sequenced by immunoSEQ multiplex PCR; TCRdb stores in-frame clones only, minus some. The table has approximately 95,000 clones, about three fifths seen once; the top ten hold 9.5% to 12%.

This clonotype was obtained from a person aged 25 to 80 with non-small cell lung cancer. V gene TRBV2 combines with J gene TRBJ1-4; the match to TRBD1 covers 8 bases. The sample in question was tumor tissue, obtained at baseline. CDR3 coding DNA: TGTGCCAGCAGAGATGGACAGGGTGCAACTAATGAAAAACTGTTTTTT. Translation: CASRDGQGATNEKLFF.